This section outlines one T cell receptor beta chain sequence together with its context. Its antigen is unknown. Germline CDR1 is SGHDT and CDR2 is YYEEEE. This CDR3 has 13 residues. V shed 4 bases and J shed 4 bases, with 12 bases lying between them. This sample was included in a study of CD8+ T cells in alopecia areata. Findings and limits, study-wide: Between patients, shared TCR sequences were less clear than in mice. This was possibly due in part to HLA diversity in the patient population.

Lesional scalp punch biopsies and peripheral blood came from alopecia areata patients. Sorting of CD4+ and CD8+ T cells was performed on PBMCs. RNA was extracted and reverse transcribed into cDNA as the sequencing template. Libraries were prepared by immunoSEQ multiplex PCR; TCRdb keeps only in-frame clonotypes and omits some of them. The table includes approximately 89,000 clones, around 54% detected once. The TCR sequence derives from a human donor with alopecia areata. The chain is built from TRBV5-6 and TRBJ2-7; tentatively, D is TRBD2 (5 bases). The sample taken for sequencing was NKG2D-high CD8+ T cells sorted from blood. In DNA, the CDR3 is TGTGCCAGCAGCACTGGGAGAGGGTACGAGCAGTACTTC. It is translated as CASSTGRGYEQYF.